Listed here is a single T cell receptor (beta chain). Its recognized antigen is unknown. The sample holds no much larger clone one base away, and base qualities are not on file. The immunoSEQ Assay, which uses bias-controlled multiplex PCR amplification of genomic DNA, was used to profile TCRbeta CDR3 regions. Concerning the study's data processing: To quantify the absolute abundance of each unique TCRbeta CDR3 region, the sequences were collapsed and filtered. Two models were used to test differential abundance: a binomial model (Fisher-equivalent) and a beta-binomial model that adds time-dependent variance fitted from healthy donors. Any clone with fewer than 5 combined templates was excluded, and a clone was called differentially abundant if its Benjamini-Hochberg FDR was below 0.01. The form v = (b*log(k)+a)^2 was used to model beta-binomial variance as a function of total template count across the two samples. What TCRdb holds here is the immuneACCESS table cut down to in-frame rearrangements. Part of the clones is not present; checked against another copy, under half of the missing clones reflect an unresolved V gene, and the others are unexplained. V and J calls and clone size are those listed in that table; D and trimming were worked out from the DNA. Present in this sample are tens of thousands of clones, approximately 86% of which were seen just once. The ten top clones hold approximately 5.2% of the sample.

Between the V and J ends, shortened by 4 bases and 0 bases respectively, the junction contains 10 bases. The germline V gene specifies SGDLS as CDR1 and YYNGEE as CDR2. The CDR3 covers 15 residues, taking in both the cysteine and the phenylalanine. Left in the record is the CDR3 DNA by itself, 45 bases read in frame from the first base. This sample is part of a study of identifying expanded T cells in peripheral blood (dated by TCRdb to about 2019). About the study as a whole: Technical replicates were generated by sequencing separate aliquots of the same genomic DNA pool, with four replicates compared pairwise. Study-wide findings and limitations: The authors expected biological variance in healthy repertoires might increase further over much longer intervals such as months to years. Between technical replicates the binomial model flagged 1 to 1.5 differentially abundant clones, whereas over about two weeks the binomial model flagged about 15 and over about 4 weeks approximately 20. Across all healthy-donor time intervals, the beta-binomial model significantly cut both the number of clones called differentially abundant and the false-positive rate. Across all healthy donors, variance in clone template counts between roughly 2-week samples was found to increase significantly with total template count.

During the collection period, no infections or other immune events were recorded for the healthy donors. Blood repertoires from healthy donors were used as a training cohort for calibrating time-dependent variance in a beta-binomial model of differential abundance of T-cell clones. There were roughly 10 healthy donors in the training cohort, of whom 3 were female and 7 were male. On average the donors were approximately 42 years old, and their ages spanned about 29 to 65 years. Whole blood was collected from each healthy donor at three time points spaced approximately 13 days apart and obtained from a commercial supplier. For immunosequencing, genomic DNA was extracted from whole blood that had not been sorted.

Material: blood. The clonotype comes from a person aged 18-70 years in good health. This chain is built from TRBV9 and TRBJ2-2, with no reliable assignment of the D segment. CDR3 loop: CASSLRQANTGELFF. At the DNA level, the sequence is TGTGCCAGCAGCCTCCGGCAGGCGAACACCGGGGAGCTGTTTTTT.